These T cell receptor beta chains were read from a single sample in a study of blood T cell repertoires in COVID-19. Assay: immunoSEQ multiplex PCR; the TCRdb copy retains only in-frame clones and omits some. The table shows some 180,000 clones, with approximately 90% occurring only once. Sample: peripheral blood. All receptors come from a man aged 40-49 years with active or convalescent COVID-19. Each CDR3 is given with its conserved first and last residue. Each record gives: J gene, D gene, CDR3 length, clone size, V gene, CDR3 protein, CDR3 DNA. The D gene is left open where the match is weak. Clone sizes are given selectively: once, few, many, or a class where the clone is expanded.

j_gene: TRBJ2-2; d_gene: TRBD2; len: 14; abundance: few; v_gene: TRBV6-8; CDR3aa: CASRSGTSDWLLFF; CDR3nt: TGTGCCAGCAGATCCGGGACTAGCGATTGGTTGCTGTTTTTT
j_gene: TRBJ1-6; d_gene: TRBD1; len: 16; abundance: -; v_gene: TRBV2; CDR3aa: CASSEFGTDYNSPLHF; CDR3nt: TGTGCCAGCAGTGAGTTCGGGACAGACTATAATTCACCCCTCCACTTT
j_gene: TRBJ1-3; d_gene: -; len: 16; abundance: -; v_gene: TRBV3-1/TRBV3-2; CDR3aa: CASGSLRALSGNTIYF; CDR3nt: TGTGCCAGCGGGAGTCTTAGAGCCCTCTCTGGAAACACCATATATTTT
j_gene: TRBJ1-1; d_gene: -; len: 12; abundance: -; v_gene: TRBV27; CDR3aa: CASRTGSLGAFF; CDR3nt: TGTGCCAGCAGAACAGGGAGTTTAGGAGCTTTCTTT
j_gene: TRBJ1-1; d_gene: -; len: 13; abundance: -; v_gene: TRBV30; CDR3aa: CAFRQMVNTEAFF; CDR3nt: TGTGCCTTCCGACAGATGGTGAACACTGAAGCTTTCTTT
j_gene: TRBJ2-7; d_gene: -; len: 15; abundance: -; v_gene: TRBV5-4; CDR3aa: CASSLGVAETYEQYF; CDR3nt: TGTGCCAGCAGCTTGGGGGTAGCGGAAACCTACGAGCAGTACTTC
j_gene: TRBJ2-3; d_gene: -; len: 13; abundance: -; v_gene: TRBV24-1; CDR3aa: CATSVGSLDTQYF; CDR3nt: TGTGCCACCAGTGTTGGGAGTCTGGATACGCAGTATTTT
j_gene: TRBJ1-3; d_gene: TRBD1; len: 16; abundance: -; v_gene: TRBV30; CDR3aa: CALETVPGGTGNTIYF; CDR3nt: TGTGCCTTAGAAACCGTCCCAGGGGGCACGGGAAACACCATATATTTT
j_gene: TRBJ2-7; d_gene: -; len: 12; abundance: -; v_gene: TRBV10-2; CDR3aa: CASSTGTGEQYF; CDR3nt: TGCGCCAGCAGTACCGGTACGGGGGAGCAGTACTTC
j_gene: TRBJ1-5; d_gene: TRBD1; len: 15; abundance: -; v_gene: TRBV16; CDR3aa: CASSQRTGSWEPQHF; CDR3nt: TGTGCCAGCAGCCAAAGGACAGGCTCATGGGAGCCCCAGCATTTT
j_gene: TRBJ1-2; d_gene: -; len: 13; abundance: -; v_gene: TRBV5-1; CDR3aa: CASSFRQDYGYTF; CDR3nt: TGCGCCAGCAGCTTCAGACAGGACTATGGCTACACCTTC
j_gene: TRBJ2-1; d_gene: TRBD2; len: 15; abundance: few; v_gene: TRBV10-3; CDR3aa: CAITASGEPYNEQFF; CDR3nt: TGTGCCATCACGGCTAGCGGGGAACCCTACAATGAGCAGTTCTTC
j_gene: TRBJ2-7; d_gene: -; len: 14; abundance: -; v_gene: TRBV5-1; CDR3aa: CASSFDRSFYEQYF; CDR3nt: TGCGCCAGCAGCTTCGACAGGTCCTTCTACGAGCAGTACTTC
j_gene: TRBJ2-7; d_gene: -; len: 17; abundance: -; v_gene: TRBV27; CDR3aa: CASSNSLVAVATYEQYF; CDR3nt: TGTGCCAGCAGTAACTCCCTTGTGGCAGTAGCTACCTACGAGCAGTACTTC
j_gene: TRBJ2-7; d_gene: -; len: 15; abundance: -; v_gene: TRBV4-2; CDR3aa: CASSPGTGENYEQYF; CDR3nt: TGTGCCAGCAGCCCAGGGACGGGAGAAAACTACGAGCAGTACTTC
j_gene: TRBJ2-3; d_gene: TRBD2; len: 14; abundance: -; v_gene: TRBV29-1; CDR3aa: CSVVGGGWTDTQYF; CDR3nt: TGCAGCGTTGTGGGCGGGGGGTGGACAGATACGCAGTATTTT
j_gene: TRBJ2-1; d_gene: -; len: 13; abundance: -; v_gene: TRBV7-2; CDR3aa: CASSLITANEQFF; CDR3nt: TGTGCCAGCAGCTTAATTACAGCCAATGAGCAGTTCTTC
j_gene: TRBJ2-7; d_gene: TRBD1; len: 18; abundance: -; v_gene: TRBV30; CDR3aa: CAWSATPLIGQGRYEQYF; CDR3nt: TGTGCCTGGAGTGCAACCCCCTTAATCGGACAGGGACGCTACGAGCAGTACTTC
j_gene: TRBJ2-3; d_gene: TRBD2; len: 11; abundance: -; v_gene: TRBV12-5; CDR3aa: CASAGGDTQYF; CDR3nt: TGTGCTAGTGCGGGGGGGGATACGCAGTATTTT
j_gene: TRBJ1-2; d_gene: -; len: 13; abundance: -; v_gene: TRBV7-2; CDR3aa: CASSFEGGYGYTF; CDR3nt: TGTGCCAGCAGCTTCGAAGGGGGATATGGCTACACCTTC
j_gene: TRBJ2-3; d_gene: TRBD2; len: 17; abundance: -; v_gene: TRBV7-2; CDR3aa: CASSLGLAGGRSDTQYF; CDR3nt: TGTGCCAGCAGCTTGGGACTAGCGGGGGGGCGATCAGATACGCAGTATTTT
j_gene: TRBJ1-2; d_gene: -; len: 12; abundance: -; v_gene: TRBV3-1/TRBV3-2; CDR3aa: CASSQGGGGYTF; CDR3nt: TGTGCCAGCAGCCAAGGGGGGGGCGGCTACACCTTC
j_gene: TRBJ1-1; d_gene: -; len: 15; abundance: once; v_gene: TRBV11-2; CDR3aa: CASSLVRGLNTEAFF; CDR3nt: TGTGCCAGCAGCTTAGTTAGAGGTCTGAACACTGAAGCTTTCTTT
j_gene: TRBJ1-2; d_gene: -; len: 15; abundance: -; v_gene: TRBV5-4; CDR3aa: CASGTGTVGADGYTF; CDR3nt: TGTGCCAGCGGGACGGGAACCGTGGGGGCAGATGGCTACACCTTC
j_gene: TRBJ2-1; d_gene: TRBD2; len: 14; abundance: -; v_gene: TRBV5-8; CDR3aa: CAIIRLAGGNEQFF; CDR3nt: TGTGCCATCATAAGGCTAGCGGGGGGCAATGAGCAGTTCTTC
j_gene: TRBJ1-5; d_gene: TRBD1; len: 16; abundance: once; v_gene: TRBV19; CDR3aa: CASSIDRGRAGQPQHF; CDR3nt: TGTGCCAGTAGTATTGACAGGGGGCGAGCTGGACAGCCCCAGCATTTT
j_gene: TRBJ1-5; d_gene: -; len: 14; abundance: -; v_gene: TRBV12-5; CDR3aa: CASGFGGGNQPQHF; CDR3nt: TGTGCTAGTGGTTTCGGCGGGGGGAATCAGCCCCAGCATTTT
j_gene: TRBJ2-3; d_gene: -; len: 15; abundance: -; v_gene: TRBV5-1; CDR3aa: CASRRDPGGTDTQYF; CDR3nt: TGCGCCAGCAGAAGAGACCCCGGAGGGACAGATACGCAGTATTTT
j_gene: TRBJ2-3; d_gene: -; len: 14; abundance: -; v_gene: TRBV6-4; CDR3aa: CASSEGLDTDTQYF; CDR3nt: TGTGCCAGCAGTGAGGGCCTCGACACAGATACGCAGTATTTT
j_gene: TRBJ1-4; d_gene: TRBD1; len: 16; abundance: -; v_gene: TRBV5-8; CDR3aa: CASSLAVGQGAQKLFF; CDR3nt: TGTGCCAGCAGCTTGGCCGTCGGACAGGGTGCTCAAAAACTGTTTTTT
j_gene: TRBJ2-6; d_gene: -; len: 20; abundance: -; v_gene: TRBV15; CDR3aa: CATSRDTRKAFSSGANVLTF; CDR3nt: TGTGCCACCAGCAGAGATACTCGAAAAGCTTTCTCCTCTGGGGCCAACGTCCTGACTTTC
j_gene: TRBJ2-2; d_gene: -; len: 15; abundance: -; v_gene: TRBV2; CDR3aa: CASSVRNRNTGELFF; CDR3nt: TGTGCCAGCAGTGTGCGAAACAGGAACACCGGGGAGCTGTTTTTT
j_gene: TRBJ2-7; d_gene: -; len: 12; abundance: -; v_gene: TRBV6-5; CDR3aa: CASSYPGSEQYF; CDR3nt: TGTGCCAGCAGTTACCCGGGGAGCGAGCAGTACTTC
j_gene: TRBJ1-2; d_gene: -; len: 11; abundance: -; v_gene: TRBV10-3; CDR3aa: CAISGILGYTF; CDR3nt: TGTGCCATCAGTGGGATACTAGGCTACACCTTC
j_gene: TRBJ2-7; d_gene: TRBD2; len: 16; abundance: -; v_gene: TRBV4-1; CDR3aa: CASSQGTSGTSYEQYF; CDR3nt: TGCGCCAGCAGCCAAGGGACTAGCGGGACGTCCTACGAGCAGTACTTC
j_gene: TRBJ1-4; d_gene: TRBD1; len: 15; abundance: -; v_gene: TRBV18; CDR3aa: CASSPGQDRVEKLFF; CDR3nt: TGTGCCAGCTCACCGGGACAAGACAGGGTTGAAAAACTGTTTTTT
j_gene: TRBJ1-3; d_gene: -; len: 14; abundance: -; v_gene: TRBV10-3; CDR3aa: CAIRGQTSGNTIYF; CDR3nt: TGTGCCATCAGGGGCCAGACCTCTGGAAACACCATATATTTT
j_gene: TRBJ1-4; d_gene: TRBD1; len: 18; abundance: -; v_gene: TRBV24-1; CDR3aa: CATSGSRRGLATNEKLFF; CDR3nt: TGTGCCACCAGTGGGTCGCGAAGGGGGCTAGCAACTAATGAAAAACTGTTTTTT
j_gene: TRBJ2-2; d_gene: -; len: 15; abundance: -; v_gene: TRBV15; CDR3aa: CATSRGQDNTGELFF; CDR3nt: TGTGCCACCAGCAGAGGTCAGGATAACACCGGGGAGCTGTTTTTT
j_gene: TRBJ2-3; d_gene: TRBD2; len: 17; abundance: -; v_gene: TRBV13; CDR3aa: CASSLRSAGVGVDTQYF; CDR3nt: TGTGCCAGCAGCTTAAGGAGTGCGGGAGTGGGTGTGGATACGCAGTATTTT
j_gene: TRBJ2-1; d_gene: TRBD2; len: 15; abundance: -; v_gene: TRBV19; CDR3aa: CASTPGGSIYNEQFF; CDR3nt: TGTGCCAGTACCCCGGGGGGGAGTATCTACAATGAGCAGTTCTTC
j_gene: TRBJ1-1; d_gene: TRBD1; len: 15; abundance: -; v_gene: TRBV7-8; CDR3aa: CASSSRDRGNTEAFF; CDR3nt: TGTGCCAGCAGCTCCAGGGACAGGGGGAACACTGAAGCTTTCTTT
j_gene: TRBJ1-2; d_gene: -; len: 13; abundance: -; v_gene: TRBV6-2/TRBV6-3; CDR3aa: CASSYRSNYGYTF; CDR3nt: TGTGCCAGCAGTTACAGGAGTAACTATGGCTACACCTTC
j_gene: TRBJ2-7; d_gene: TRBD1; len: 17; abundance: -; v_gene: TRBV7-9; CDR3aa: CASSKDRFRTRTYEQYF; CDR3nt: TGTGCCAGCAGCAAGGACAGGTTCCGAACTCGTACCTACGAGCAGTACTTC
j_gene: TRBJ1-1; d_gene: TRBD1; len: 15; abundance: -; v_gene: TRBV5-1; CDR3aa: CASSSDRGGRTEAFF; CDR3nt: TGCGCCAGCAGCAGTGACAGGGGAGGAAGAACTGAAGCTTTCTTT
j_gene: TRBJ1-5; d_gene: -; len: 16; abundance: -; v_gene: TRBV30; CDR3aa: CAWSVESGGEGQPQHF; CDR3nt: TGTGCCTGGAGTGTTGAGTCGGGAGGGGAAGGGCAGCCCCAGCATTTT
j_gene: TRBJ2-1; d_gene: -; len: 14; abundance: -; v_gene: TRBV6-6; CDR3aa: CASSYWVDGRELFF; CDR3nt: TGTGCCAGCAGTTACTGGGTCGACGGGAGAGAGTTGTTCTTC
j_gene: TRBJ1-1; d_gene: TRBD1; len: 14; abundance: once; v_gene: TRBV6-6; CDR3aa: CASSWTGGGTEAFF; CDR3nt: TGTGCCAGCAGCTGGACAGGGGGTGGAACTGAAGCTTTCTTT
j_gene: TRBJ2-7; d_gene: -; len: 16; abundance: once; v_gene: TRBV27; CDR3aa: CASSLSGQADYYEQYF; CDR3nt: TGTGCCAGCAGTTTAAGTGGGCAGGCGGACTACTACGAGCAGTACTTC
j_gene: TRBJ2-1; d_gene: TRBD2; len: 14; abundance: -; v_gene: TRBV5-1; CDR3aa: CASSLGVSGNEQFF; CDR3nt: TGCGCCAGCAGCTTGGGGGTAAGCGGGAACGAGCAGTTCTTC
j_gene: TRBJ1-3; d_gene: -; len: 16; abundance: -; v_gene: TRBV6-8; CDR3aa: CASSYSAPVFGNTIYF; CDR3nt: TGTGCCAGCAGTTACTCAGCACCGGTTTTTGGAAACACCATATATTTT
j_gene: TRBJ1-6; d_gene: -; len: 14; abundance: -; v_gene: TRBV5-1; CDR3aa: CASSLGHFDSPLHF; CDR3nt: TGCGCCAGCAGCTTGGGACATTTTGATTCACCCCTCCACTTT
j_gene: TRBJ1-2; d_gene: -; len: 15; abundance: -; v_gene: TRBV4-3; CDR3aa: CASSQVAPAVYGYTF; CDR3nt: TGCGCCAGCAGCCAAGTTGCACCGGCGGTGTATGGCTACACCTTC
j_gene: TRBJ1-1; d_gene: -; len: 14; abundance: -; v_gene: TRBV11-2; CDR3aa: CASSLDPGNTEAFF; CDR3nt: TGTGCCAGCAGCTTAGATCCAGGGAACACTGAAGCTTTCTTT
j_gene: TRBJ1-5; d_gene: -; len: 17; abundance: -; v_gene: TRBV21-1; CDR3aa: CASSNQLPTGSNQPQHF; CDR3nt: TGTGCCAGCAGCAACCAGCTACCCACGGGTAGCAATCAGCCCCAGCATTTT
j_gene: TRBJ2-5; d_gene: -; len: 13; abundance: -; v_gene: TRBV12-3/TRBV12-4; CDR3aa: CASSQGPQETQYF; CDR3nt: TGTGCCAGCAGCCAGGGGCCCCAAGAGACCCAGTACTTC